This T cell receptor beta chain is from a study of regulatory T cells in long-lasting Graves disease. Sequencing libraries for TCR beta were prepared with iRepertoire HTBI primers and Arm-PCR of CDR3 regions. Using its own MiXCR run on the multiplex PCR reads, TCRdb lists one record per CDR3 protein. This sample yields approximately 470,000 distinct CDR3 sequences, of which around 15% are seen a single time; 10% to 15% belongs to the top ten. The CDR3 totals 11 residues. The germline CDR1 and CDR2 sequences are DFQATT and SNEGSKA (reference sequence). V gave up 7 bases and J gave up 2 bases, with 9 bases separating them. Regarding time point: newly diagnosed GD, antithyroid drugs for less than 3 months. The TCR library was prepared using RNA isolated from PBMCs. The same sample was also used in a study of T cells in Graves' hyperthyroidism and ophthalmopathy.

The origin of this receptor is a man aged 35-49 years with Graves disease. The material was peripheral blood mononuclear cells (PBMCs), obtained at new diagnosis, from a patient treated with antithyroid drugs. V is TRBV20-1 and J is TRBJ2-7, with a possible D match to TRBD2 (6 bases). CDR3 nucleotide sequence: TGCAGTGGGGGGGAACCCTACGAGCAGTACTTC. Its translation is CSGGEPYEQYF.